The clone carrying this TCR beta chain was seen many times. The target antigen is unknown. The germline gives CDR1 SEHNR, CDR2 FQNEAQ (reference sequence). V dropped 3 bases and J dropped 6; count of bases not matched to a gene: 10. This CDR3 contains 16 residues. The data originate from a study of T cell repertoires in cytomegalovirus infection. Across the whole study: Public TCR beta signatures marked donors with CMV infection and the matching HLA.

TCRdb reanalysed the reads using MiXCR and keeps one entry per CDR3 protein. The data contain 300,000 to 400,000 distinct CDR3 sequences, around 18% of them singletons. Overall study results and limits: Carriage of CMV together with the relevant HLA was identifiable through cumulative public TCR beta family frequency.

This clonotype originated in a human donor in good health (CMV status not recorded). Some clones in this sample may be carry-over from other donors' samples. V gene TRBV7-9 combines with J gene TRBJ1-4; TRBD1 aligns across 7 bases. The sample consisted of PBMCs. CDR3 protein: CASSFGNRGMYEKLFF. DNA of the CDR3: TGTGCCAGCAGCTTTGGGAACAGGGGAATGTATGAAAAACTGTTTTTT.